This entry concerns a single T cell receptor (beta chain). This receptor's antigen is unknown. Base qualities were left out, and no much larger clone turns up one base away. The sample belongs to a study of cytomegalovirus exposure and HLA in healthy donors (dated by TCRdb to between 2016 and 2019). With regard to the full study: An earlier analysis of fewer than 750 of the donors reported 276 Gb of sequence data and around 110 million unique TCR beta sequences obtained from about 170 million T cells. Approximately 300 gigabases of sequencing data and 70 million to 100 million unique TCR sequences made up an early release that covered about 640 HLA-typed donors. Of the approximately 400 genotyped donors, around 81% fell in the genetic ancestry cluster associated with self-reported Caucasian donors. The study was designed to test whether signatures of past pathogen exposure could be identified by cataloging public T cell receptors. The study profiled the T cell repertoires of approximately 700 subjects by immunosequencing and related them to cytomegalovirus serostatus. A separate validation cohort of roughly 130 different subjects was used in addition to the 666-subject first cohort. High-throughput TCR immunosequencing, statistical association of individual TCRs with disease status, and machine learning were combined to predict cytomegalovirus infection status. A later analysis re-analyzed previously published TCR beta repertoires from 660 or so donors and added high-resolution HLA genotyping to study TCR occurrence patterns. In the later analysis, no new phenotypic data were used to find candidate immune exposures; instead, reliance was placed on TCR beta sequences and their occurrence across donors. An earlier analysis of several hundred of the donors applied high-throughput TCR beta sequencing to assess whether each TCR beta V gene segment acted as functional or pseudogenic. Donor age, sex, ethnicity and CMV serostatus were compiled together with the repertoire data. A later genetic analysis used genome-wide SNP genotypes for about three fifths of the 666 donors, treating that subset as a discovery cohort. Every discovery cohort repertoire had been produced on one sequencing platform. HLA typing covered class I and class II loci at four-digit resolution. Typing coverage differed by locus: A, B, C, DRB1 and DQB1 were typed in roughly 629-630 donors, DQA1 in approximately 520, DPA1 in 606, and DPB1 in 450 to 480. Because of strong linkage in the cohort, five DR-DQ haplotypes were treated as single units for association and clustering. On average, around 200,000 unique TCR beta nucleotide sequences were sequenced per donor among fewer than 500 genotyped donors of the cohort, with around 19% of those sequences being non-productive.

In total, more than 500 healthy bone marrow donors made up the cohort. All cohort members were sampled while nominally healthy, although unrecorded immune exposures were likely present. The donor tested CMV seronegative, placing the donor among the 352 seronegative members of the cohort. A peripheral blood sample was provided by each donor, and peripheral blood mononuclear cells were used for TCR beta sequencing. Genomic DNA extraction from the blood cell samples was performed with the Qiagen DNeasy Blood Extraction Kit. Beyond this particular receptor, the publication reports: Because the 87-base-pair reads could not distinguish some IMGT-functional V segments, including TRBV6-2 and TRBV6-3, those segments were excluded. Only TCR beta chains were sequenced in this cohort, and the absence of alpha or paired-chain data limited detectable features. The study gave a list of more than 150 TCR beta chains associated with cytomegalovirus. A cluster of highly shared sequence variants was judged likely to represent a technical artifact of the sequencing pipeline. In a later analysis, HLA-associated TCR beta chains showed more clonal expansion and lower generation probabilities than non-associated chains that were equally common. Several of the top co-occurrence clusters appeared to be linked to parvovirus B19, influenza, CMV and Epstein-Barr virus, according to a later analysis. In a later genetic analysis, fewer N-insertions in productive TCRs were reported among donors in an Asian-associated ancestry cluster than the 666-donor mean. Broadly in line with IMGT annotations, most TCR beta V segments showed up in productive rearrangements about 90% or about 30% of the time in an earlier analysis of 587 of the donors. Because counts were too low, approximately 15 rarely observed V segments, including chromosome 9 orphons, were excluded from the earlier analysis of about 500 of the donors. The presence/absence analyses assumed that sequencing depth was roughly uniform across donors, and that assumption may not be true. The authors suggested that the approach could potentially be generalized to other disease states and immunological phenotypes. While some public TCRs were present in many individuals, most TCR sequences turned up only very rarely across donors. A further reported finding was that TCR beta sequences accurately predicted the HLA-A and HLA-B alleles for most subjects in the first cohort. Cytomegalovirus status was reported to be diagnosed by the classifier with high specificity and sensitivity in both the original and validation cohorts. A few of the identified cytomegalovirus-associated TCR beta chains were confirmed in vitro to be specific for cytomegalovirus antigens. HLA typing was unavailable for some donors at each locus, so association tests used only the typed subset. A later analysis found that most CMV-associated TCR beta chains appeared HLA-restricted, with HLA associations seemingly driven largely by CMV exposure. In a later genetic analysis, a missense DCLRE1C variant was associated with V-gene and J-gene trimming of TCR beta chains, and the association was replicated in an independent cohort. At a false discovery rate of 0.05, a later analysis linked approximately 18,000 TCR beta sequences to specific HLA alleles. Strong co-occurrence of HLA alleles, especially DR and DQ, made assigning TCR associations to individual alleles difficult. A later analysis found that TCR association rates varied across HLA loci, with DRB1 alleles showing the most associated TCRs and HLA-C alleles the fewest. Correlated functional status among segregating V segments might be attributable to linkage disequilibrium, but an unknown experimental factor could not be ruled out. Immune exposure information for the cohort was limited to CMV serostatus.

Per the germline V gene, MNHEY is the CDR1 and SVGAGI is the CDR2. Spanning cysteine to phenylalanine, the CDR3 consists of 15 amino acids. Only the CDR3 portion is preserved as DNA: 45 bases, with reading frame beginning at the first base. The germline V end is reduced by 4 bases and the J end by 3 bases; junction bases left unmatched: 7. The library was built by means of the immunoSEQ multiplex PCR assay. The multiplex PCR relied on a mix of 60 forward primers for TCR Vbeta segments and 13 reverse primers for TCR Jbeta segments. The CDR3 region of rearranged TCR beta genes was amplified from genomic DNA with a multiplex PCR assay. Amplified TCR beta libraries were sequenced as 87-base-pair reads on the Illumina HiSeq System. Per the authors' processing: In a later analysis, about 80 million unique TCR beta chains were counted across the roughly 670 repertoires, and roughly 11 million of these chains were shared by at least two donors. A nearest-neighbor algorithm error-corrected the raw reads and collapsed the reads into unique sequences, merging closely related sequences to remove PCR and sequencing errors. CDR3 sequences were aligned to IMGT reference sequences to assign V, D and J gene segments. Each retained sequence needed at least a six-nucleotide match to both a V gene segment and a J gene segment. Rearrangements were called productive when the CDR3 lacked stop codons and stayed in frame with V and J; all others were non-productive. CDR3 was defined by IMGT convention, running from the second conserved V-encoded cysteine to the conserved J-encoded phenylalanine. The earlier analysis of 587 of the donors excluded sequences that lacked an unambiguous match to a single V gene segment. In an earlier analysis of several hundred of the donors, V segments were called functional above 56.7% productive rearrangements and were called segregating when the between-donor standard deviation exceeded 5%. A statistical classification framework was built for diagnosing cytomegalovirus status from the catalog of TCR beta chain sequences. In a later analysis, TCR nucleotide sequences were compared against IMGT/GENE-DB human TR gene sequences so that V and J genes could be assigned. A later analysis assigned CDR3 sequences and most-parsimonious VDJ recombination scenarios with the TCRdist pipeline. In a later analysis, each TCR beta chain was defined by its CDR3 amino acid sequence together with its V-gene family, and reads lacking a unique V-gene family were excluded. As a way to deal with suspected cross-contamination and a sequencing artifact, a later analysis dropped approximately 590 nucleotide sequences that were highly shared and had low generation probability. In a later analysis, a clonal expansion index for each public chain was calculated from normalized within-repertoire ranks of inferred template counts. In a later analysis, generation probabilities were computed with a VDJ recombination model fitted to out-of-frame rearrangements, and the resulting probabilities were checked against IGoR. Hypergeometric tests were used in a later analysis to score TCR-TCR, TCR-HLA and TCR-CMV co-occurrence, with a repertoire-size bias correction applied to the TCR pairs. A later analysis estimated false discovery rates by permuting HLA or CMV assignments 20 times. In a later analysis, co-occurring TCRs were grouped using DBSCAN, and TCRdist sequence similarity was added for clustering within HLA-allele-positive subsets. For co-occurrence clustering, repertoires with fewer than 30,000 or more than 120,000 public chains were excluded, along with several repertoires with anomalous nucleotide sharing. TCRdb took over this immuneACCESS table, retaining in-frame rearrangements with V and J assigned. Such tables are incomplete; in checked studies, under half of the missing clones stem from an unresolved V gene, and the remainder is unexplained. V and J calls and clone size are given by that table; D and trimming were obtained from the DNA. Within this sample are approximately 100,000 clones, with 65% to 80% of them counted one time only. The ten largest clones capture less than 11% of the sample.

The sequenced material came from PBMCs. This TCR derives from a man aged 50-59 years in good health and CMV-seronegative. The sequence joins TRBV6-5 to TRBJ2-7; 9 central bases correspond to TRBD1. The DNA sequence is given as TGTGCCAGCAGTTCCTCACGGGACAGGGTCTACGAGCAGTACTTC. It codes for CASSSSRDRVYEQYF.